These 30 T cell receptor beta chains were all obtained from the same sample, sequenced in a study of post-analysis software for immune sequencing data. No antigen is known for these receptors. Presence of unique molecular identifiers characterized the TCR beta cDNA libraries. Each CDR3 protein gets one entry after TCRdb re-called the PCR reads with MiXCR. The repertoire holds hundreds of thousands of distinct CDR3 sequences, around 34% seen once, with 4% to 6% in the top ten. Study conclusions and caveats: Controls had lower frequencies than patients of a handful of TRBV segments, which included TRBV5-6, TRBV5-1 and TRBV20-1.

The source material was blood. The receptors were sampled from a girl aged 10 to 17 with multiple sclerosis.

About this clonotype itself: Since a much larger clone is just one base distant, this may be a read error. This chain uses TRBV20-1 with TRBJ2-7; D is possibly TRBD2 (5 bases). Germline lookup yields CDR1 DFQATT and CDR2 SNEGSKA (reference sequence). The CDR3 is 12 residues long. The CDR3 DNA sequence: TGCAGTGCTCAATTAGTCACTGGGGAGCGGTACTTC. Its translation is CSAQLVTGERYF.

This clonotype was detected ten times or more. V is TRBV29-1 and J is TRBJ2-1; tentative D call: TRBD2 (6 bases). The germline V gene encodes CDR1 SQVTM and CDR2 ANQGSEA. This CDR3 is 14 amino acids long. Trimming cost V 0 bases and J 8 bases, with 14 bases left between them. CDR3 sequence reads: CSVEDLLAYDEQFF. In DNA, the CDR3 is TGCAGCGTTGAAGATCTGCTAGCGTACGATGAGCAGTTCTTC.

CDR3 region: CASAGRQGGTEAFF. CDR3 DNA sequence: TGTGCCAGCGCTGGACGACAGGGGGGCACTGAAGCTTTCTTT. This chain uses TRBV3-1 with TRBJ1-1; TRBD1 matches at 9 bases. The CDR3 runs to 14 residues. CDR1 and CDR2 from the germline V gene are LGHDT and YNNKEL (reference sequence). Trimming cost V 8 bases and J 4 bases; bases outside gene matches: 8.

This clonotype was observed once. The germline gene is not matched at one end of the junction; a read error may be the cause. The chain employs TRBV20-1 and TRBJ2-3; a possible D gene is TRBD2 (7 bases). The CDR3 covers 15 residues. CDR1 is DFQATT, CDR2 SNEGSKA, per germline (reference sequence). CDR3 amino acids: CSAASPSGTTDMQYF. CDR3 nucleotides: TGCAGTGCCGCCTCTCCCAGCGGGACAACAGATATGCAGTATTTT.

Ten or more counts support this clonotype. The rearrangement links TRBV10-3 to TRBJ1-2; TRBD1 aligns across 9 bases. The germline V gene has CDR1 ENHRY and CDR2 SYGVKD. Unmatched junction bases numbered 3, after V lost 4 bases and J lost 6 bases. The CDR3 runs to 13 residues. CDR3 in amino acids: CAISVRDRDGYTF. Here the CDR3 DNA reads TGTGCCATCAGTGTCCGGGACAGGGATGGCTACACCTTC.

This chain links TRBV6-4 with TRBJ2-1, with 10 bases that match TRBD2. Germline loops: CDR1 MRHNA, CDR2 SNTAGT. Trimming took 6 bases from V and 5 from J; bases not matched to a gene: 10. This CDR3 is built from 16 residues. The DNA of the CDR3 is TGTGCCAGCAGCAACGTAGCGGGAGGAGGCGACAATGAGCAGTTCTTC. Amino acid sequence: CASSNVAGGGDNEQFF.

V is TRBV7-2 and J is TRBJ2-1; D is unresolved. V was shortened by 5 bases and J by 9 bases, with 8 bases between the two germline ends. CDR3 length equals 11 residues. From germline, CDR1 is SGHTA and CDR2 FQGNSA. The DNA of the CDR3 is TGTGCCAGCAGCCAAGCTAGTGAGCAGTTCTTC. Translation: CASSQASEQFF.

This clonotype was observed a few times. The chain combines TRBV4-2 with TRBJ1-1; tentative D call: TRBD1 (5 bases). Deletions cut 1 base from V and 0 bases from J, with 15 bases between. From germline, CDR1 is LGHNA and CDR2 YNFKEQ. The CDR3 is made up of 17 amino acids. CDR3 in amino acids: CASSQGRVGALNTEAFF. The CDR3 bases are TGTGCCAGCAGCCAAGGTCGGGTCGGGGCGCTGAACACTGAAGCTTTCTTT.

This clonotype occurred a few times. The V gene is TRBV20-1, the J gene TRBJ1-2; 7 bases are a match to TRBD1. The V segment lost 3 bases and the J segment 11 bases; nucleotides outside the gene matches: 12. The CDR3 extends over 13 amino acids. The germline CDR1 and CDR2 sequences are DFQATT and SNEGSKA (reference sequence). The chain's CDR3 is CSARDRSQGRYTF. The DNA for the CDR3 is TGCAGTGCTAGGGACCGTTCACAGGGGCGGTACACCTTC.

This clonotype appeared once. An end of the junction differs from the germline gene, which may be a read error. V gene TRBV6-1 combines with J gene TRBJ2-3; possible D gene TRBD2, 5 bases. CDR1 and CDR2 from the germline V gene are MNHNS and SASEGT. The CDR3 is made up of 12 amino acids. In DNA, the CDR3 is TGTGCCTGCAGTGAAGCCGGGGATATGCAGTATTTT. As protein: CACSEAGDMQYF.

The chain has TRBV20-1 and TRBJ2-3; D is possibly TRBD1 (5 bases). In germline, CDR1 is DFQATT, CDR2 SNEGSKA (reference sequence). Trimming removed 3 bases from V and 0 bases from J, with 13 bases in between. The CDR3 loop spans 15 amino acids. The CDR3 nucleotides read TGCAGTGCTAGTTGGGGCGCCACTAGCACAGATACGCAGTATTTT. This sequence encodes CSASWGATSTDTQYF.

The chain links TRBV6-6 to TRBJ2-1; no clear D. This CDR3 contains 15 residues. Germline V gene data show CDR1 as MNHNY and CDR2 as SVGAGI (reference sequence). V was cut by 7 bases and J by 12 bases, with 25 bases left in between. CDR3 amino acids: CASTNSAGPNVRQFF. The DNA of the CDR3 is TGTGCCAGCACCAACTCGGCCGGACCCAATGTGAGGCAGTTCTTC.

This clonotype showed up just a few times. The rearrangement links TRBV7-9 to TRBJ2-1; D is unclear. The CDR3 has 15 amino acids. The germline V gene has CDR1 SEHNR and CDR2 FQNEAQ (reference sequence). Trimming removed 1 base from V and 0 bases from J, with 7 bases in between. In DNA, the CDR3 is TGTGCCAGCAGCTTAGGGGCTAGCTCCTACAATGAGCAGTTCTTC. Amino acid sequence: CASSLGASSYNEQFF.

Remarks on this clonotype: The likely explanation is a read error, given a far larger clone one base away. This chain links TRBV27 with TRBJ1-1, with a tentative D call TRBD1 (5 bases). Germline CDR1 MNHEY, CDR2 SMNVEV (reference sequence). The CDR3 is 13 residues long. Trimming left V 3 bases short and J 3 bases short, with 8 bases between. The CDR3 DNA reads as TGTGCCAGCAGTTTGACAGTGGACACTGAAGCTTTCTTT. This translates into CASSLTVDTEAFF.

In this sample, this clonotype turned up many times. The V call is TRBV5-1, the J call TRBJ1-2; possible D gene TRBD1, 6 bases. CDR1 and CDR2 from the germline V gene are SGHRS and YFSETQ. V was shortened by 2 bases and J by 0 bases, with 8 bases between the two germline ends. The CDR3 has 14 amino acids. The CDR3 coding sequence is TGCGCCAGCAGCTTCCACAGGGCTAACTATGGCTACACCTTC. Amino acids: CASSFHRANYGYTF.

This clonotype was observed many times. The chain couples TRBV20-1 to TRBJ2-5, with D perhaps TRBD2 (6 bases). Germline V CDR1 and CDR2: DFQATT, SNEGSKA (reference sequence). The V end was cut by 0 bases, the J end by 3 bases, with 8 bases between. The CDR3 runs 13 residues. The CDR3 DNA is TGCAGTGCTAGAGATGGGGGGAAAGAGACCCAGTACTTC. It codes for CSARDGGKETQYF.

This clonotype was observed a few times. CDR3 nucleotides: TGTGCCAGTAGTATCAGCGGGAGTTACTACAATGAGCAGTTCTTC. It yields the protein CASSISGSYYNEQFF. This chain joins TRBV19 and TRBJ2-1, with 8 bases that match TRBD2. Germline assignment: CDR1 LNHDA and CDR2 SQIVND (reference sequence). The V and J ends lost 3 bases and 3 bases, in that order; junction bases with no gene match: 4. This CDR3 contains 15 residues.

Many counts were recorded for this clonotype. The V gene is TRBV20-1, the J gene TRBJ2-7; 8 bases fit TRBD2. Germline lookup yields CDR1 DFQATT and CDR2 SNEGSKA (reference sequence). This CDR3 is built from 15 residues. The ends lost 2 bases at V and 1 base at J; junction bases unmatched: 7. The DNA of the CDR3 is TGCAGTGCTAGATCTAGCGGGCCTTCGTCCTACGAGCAGTACTTC. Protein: CSARSSGPSSYEQYF.

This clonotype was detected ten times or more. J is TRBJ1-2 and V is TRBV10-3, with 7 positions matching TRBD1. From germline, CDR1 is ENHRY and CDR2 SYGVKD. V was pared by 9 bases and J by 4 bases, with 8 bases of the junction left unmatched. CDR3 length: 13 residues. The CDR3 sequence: CAIDRDFGYGYTF. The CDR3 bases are TGTGCCATTGACAGGGACTTCGGCTATGGCTACACCTTC.

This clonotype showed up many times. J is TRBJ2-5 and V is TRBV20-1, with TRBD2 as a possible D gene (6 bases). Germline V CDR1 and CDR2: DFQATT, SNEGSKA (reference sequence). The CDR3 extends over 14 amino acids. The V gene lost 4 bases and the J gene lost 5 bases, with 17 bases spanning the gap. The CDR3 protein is CSAIVGGPRETQYF. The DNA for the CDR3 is TGCAGTGCTATTGTGGGAGGCCCGCGGGAGACCCAGTACTTC.

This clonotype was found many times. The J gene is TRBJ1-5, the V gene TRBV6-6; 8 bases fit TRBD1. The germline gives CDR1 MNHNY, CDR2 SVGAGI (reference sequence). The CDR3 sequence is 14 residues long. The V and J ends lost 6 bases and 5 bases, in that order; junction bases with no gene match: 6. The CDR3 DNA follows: TGTGCCAGCAGGCCGGGACAGGTCTATCAGCCCCAGCATTTT. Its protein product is CASRPGQVYQPQHF.

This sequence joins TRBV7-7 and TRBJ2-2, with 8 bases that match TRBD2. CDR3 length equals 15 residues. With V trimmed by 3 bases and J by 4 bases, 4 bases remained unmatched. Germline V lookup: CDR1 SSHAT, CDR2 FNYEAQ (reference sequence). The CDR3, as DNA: TGTGCCAGCAGCTTTTCTGCGGGGGGCACCGGGGAGCTGTTTTTT. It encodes CASSFSAGGTGELFF.

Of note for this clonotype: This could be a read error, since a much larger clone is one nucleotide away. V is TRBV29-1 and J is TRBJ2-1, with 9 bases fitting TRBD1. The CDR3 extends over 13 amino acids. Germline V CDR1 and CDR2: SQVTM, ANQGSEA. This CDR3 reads CSAWDREGNGQFF. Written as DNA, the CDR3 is TGCAGCGCTTGGGACAGGGAGGGCAATGGGCAGTTCTTC.

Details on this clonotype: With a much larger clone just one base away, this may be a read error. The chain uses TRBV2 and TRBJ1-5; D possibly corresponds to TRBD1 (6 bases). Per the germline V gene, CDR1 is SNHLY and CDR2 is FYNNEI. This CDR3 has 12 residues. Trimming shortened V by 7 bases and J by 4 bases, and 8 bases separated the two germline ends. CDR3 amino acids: CASTDSNQPQHF. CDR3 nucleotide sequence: TGTGCCAGCACGGACAGTAATCAGCCCCAGCATTTT.

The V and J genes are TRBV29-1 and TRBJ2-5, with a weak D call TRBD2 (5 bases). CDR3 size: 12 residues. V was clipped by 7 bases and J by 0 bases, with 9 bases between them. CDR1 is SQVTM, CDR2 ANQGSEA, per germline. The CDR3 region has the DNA TGCAGCGGAACCGGGAACCAAGAGACCCAGTACTTC. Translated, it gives CSGTGNQETQYF. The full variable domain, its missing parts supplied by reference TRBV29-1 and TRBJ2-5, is SAVISQKPSRDICQRGTSLTIQCQVDSQVTMMFWYRQQPGQSLTLIATANQGSEATYESGFVIDKFPISRPNLTFSTLTVSNMSPEDSSIYLCSGTGNQETQYFGPGTRLLVL.

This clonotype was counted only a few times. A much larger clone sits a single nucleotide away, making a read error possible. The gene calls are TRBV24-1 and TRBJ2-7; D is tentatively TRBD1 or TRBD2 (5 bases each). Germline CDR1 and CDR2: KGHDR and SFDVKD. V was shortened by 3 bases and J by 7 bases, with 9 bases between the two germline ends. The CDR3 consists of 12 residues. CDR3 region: CATSDPGPEQYF. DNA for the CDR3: TGTGCCACCAGTGATCCGGGACCAGAGCAGTACTTC.

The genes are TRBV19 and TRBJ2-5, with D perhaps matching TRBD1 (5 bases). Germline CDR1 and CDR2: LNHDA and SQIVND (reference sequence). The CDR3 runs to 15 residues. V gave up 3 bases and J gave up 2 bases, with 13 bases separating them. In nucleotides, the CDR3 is TGTGCCAGTAGTATTAGTACAGGAACTCAAGAGACCCAGTACTTC. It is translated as CASSISTGTQETQYF.

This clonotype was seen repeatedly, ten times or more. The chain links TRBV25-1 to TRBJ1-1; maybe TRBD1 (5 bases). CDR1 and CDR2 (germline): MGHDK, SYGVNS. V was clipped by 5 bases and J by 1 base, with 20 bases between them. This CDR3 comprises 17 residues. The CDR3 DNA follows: TGTGCCAGCAGTTCCCGGTTCGGAACAGACAGGAACACTGAAGCTTTCTTT. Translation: CASSSRFGTDRNTEAFF.

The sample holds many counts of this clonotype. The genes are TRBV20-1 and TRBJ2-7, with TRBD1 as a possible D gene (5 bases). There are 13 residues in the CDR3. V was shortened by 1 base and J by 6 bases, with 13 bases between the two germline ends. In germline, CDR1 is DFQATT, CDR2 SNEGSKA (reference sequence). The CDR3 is CSARADKTSEQYF. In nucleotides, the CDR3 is TGCAGTGCTAGAGCGGACAAAACAAGCGAGCAGTACTTC.

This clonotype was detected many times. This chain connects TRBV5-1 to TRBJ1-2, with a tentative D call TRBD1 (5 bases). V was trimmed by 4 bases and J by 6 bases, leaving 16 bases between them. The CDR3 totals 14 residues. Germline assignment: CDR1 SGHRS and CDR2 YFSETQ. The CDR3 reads CASSPGGGVHGYTF. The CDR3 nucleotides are TGCGCCAGCAGCCCCGGCGGAGGGGTACATGGCTACACCTTC.